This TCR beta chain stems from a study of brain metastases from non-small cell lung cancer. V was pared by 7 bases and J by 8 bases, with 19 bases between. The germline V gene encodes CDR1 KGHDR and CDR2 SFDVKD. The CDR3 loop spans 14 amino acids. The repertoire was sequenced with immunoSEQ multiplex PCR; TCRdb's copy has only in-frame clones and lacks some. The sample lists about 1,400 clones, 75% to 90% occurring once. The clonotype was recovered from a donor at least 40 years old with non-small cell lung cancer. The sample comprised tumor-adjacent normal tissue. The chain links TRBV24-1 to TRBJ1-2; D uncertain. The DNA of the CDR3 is TGTGCCACCAGATCAGTCCCTGCTGGGTCGGGCTACACCTTC. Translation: CATRSVPAGSGYTF.